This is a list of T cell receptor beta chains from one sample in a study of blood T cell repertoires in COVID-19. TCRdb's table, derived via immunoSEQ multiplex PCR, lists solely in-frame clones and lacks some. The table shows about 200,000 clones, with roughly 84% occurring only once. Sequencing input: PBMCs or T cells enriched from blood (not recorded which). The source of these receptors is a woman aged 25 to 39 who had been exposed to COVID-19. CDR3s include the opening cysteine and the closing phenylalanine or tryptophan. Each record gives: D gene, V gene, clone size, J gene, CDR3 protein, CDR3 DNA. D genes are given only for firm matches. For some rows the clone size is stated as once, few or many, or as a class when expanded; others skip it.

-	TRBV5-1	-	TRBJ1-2	CASSLDRSANYGYTF	TGCGCCAGCAGCTTGGACAGGAGCGCTAACTATGGCTACACCTTC
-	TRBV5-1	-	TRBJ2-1	CASSLQVDEQFF	TGCGCCAGCAGCCTACAGGTCGATGAGCAGTTCTTC
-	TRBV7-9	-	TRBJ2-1	CASSFPGDYNEQFF	TGTGCCAGCAGCTTCCCAGGGGACTACAATGAGCAGTTCTTC
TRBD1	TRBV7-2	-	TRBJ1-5	CASSLRWGQINQPQHF	TGTGCCAGCAGCTTGAGGTGGGGACAGATCAATCAGCCCCAGCATTTT
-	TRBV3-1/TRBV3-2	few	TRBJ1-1	CASSLGGGDTEAFF	TGTGCCAGCAGCCTCGGGGGGGGAGACACTGAAGCTTTCTTT
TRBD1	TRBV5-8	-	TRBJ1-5	CASSLEGAGNQPQHF	TGTGCCAGCAGCTTGGAGGGGGCTGGCAATCAGCCCCAGCATTTT
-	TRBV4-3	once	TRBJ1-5	CASSRDPATPYFNQPQHF	TGCGCCAGCAGCCGAGACCCCGCAACCCCGTACTTCAATCAGCCCCAGCATTTT
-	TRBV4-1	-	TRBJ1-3	CASSQVQFSGNTIYF	TGCGCCAGCAGCCAAGTTCAATTCTCTGGAAACACCATATATTTT
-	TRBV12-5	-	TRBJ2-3	CASGLRQATDTQYF	TGTGCTAGTGGCCTTCGACAGGCCACAGATACGCAGTATTTT
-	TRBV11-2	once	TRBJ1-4	CASSSTGRDEKLFF	TGTGCCAGCAGCTCCACAGGGAGGGATGAAAAACTGTTTTTT
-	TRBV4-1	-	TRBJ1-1	CASSFDTLNTEAFF	TGCGCCAGCAGCTTTGACACCCTGAACACTGAAGCTTTCTTT
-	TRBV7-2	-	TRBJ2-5	CASSFAGEETQYF	TGTGCCAGCAGCTTTGCGGGTGAAGAGACCCAGTACTTC
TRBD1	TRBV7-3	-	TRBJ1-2	CASSSTGVDGYTF	TGTGCCAGCAGCTCGACAGGGGTTGATGGCTACACCTTC
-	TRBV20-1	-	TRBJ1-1	CSARQMEAFF	TGCAGTGCTAGACAGATGGAAGCTTTCTTT
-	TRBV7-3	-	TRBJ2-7	CASSLLAGSSYEQYF	TGTGCCAGCAGCTTATTGGCGGGAAGCTCCTACGAGCAGTACTTC
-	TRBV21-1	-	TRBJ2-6	CASSPRTGPSTGANVLTF	TGTGCCAGCAGCCCCCGGACAGGCCCTTCCACTGGGGCCAACGTCCTGACTTTC
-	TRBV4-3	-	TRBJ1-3	CASSQDQQGSGNTIYF	TGCGCCAGCAGCCAAGATCAGCAGGGGTCGGGAAACACCATATATTTT
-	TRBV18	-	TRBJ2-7	CASSPGAYEQYF	TGTGCCAGCTCACCAGGGGCTTACGAGCAGTACTTC
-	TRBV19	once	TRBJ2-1	CATLGDYNEQFF	TGTGCCACCCTCGGGGACTACAATGAGCAGTTCTTC
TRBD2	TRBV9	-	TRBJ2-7	CASGSSGGSYEQYF	TGTGCCAGCGGGTCTAGCGGGGGAAGCTACGAGCAGTACTTC
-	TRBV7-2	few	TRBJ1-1	CASSSTSGRNTEAFF	TGTGCCAGCAGTTCGACTTCGGGGAGGAACACTGAAGCTTTCTTT
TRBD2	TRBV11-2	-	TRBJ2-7	CASSPGLAGIYEQYF	TGTGCCAGCAGTCCAGGACTAGCGGGGATATACGAGCAGTACTTC
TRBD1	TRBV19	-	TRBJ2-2	CASRATGDTGELFF	TGTGCCAGTAGGGCGACAGGGGACACCGGGGAGCTGTTTTTT
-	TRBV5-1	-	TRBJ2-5	CASSSKTGEETQYF	TGCGCCAGCAGCTCCAAGACAGGCGAAGAGACCCAGTACTTC
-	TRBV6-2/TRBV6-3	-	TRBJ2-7	CASSYGQPGYEQYF	TGTGCCAGCAGTTACGGACAGCCAGGCTACGAGCAGTACTTC
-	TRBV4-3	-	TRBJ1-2	CASSQGWSQGGYGYTF	TGCGCCAGCAGCCAAGGATGGTCACAGGGTGGCTATGGCTACACCTTC